This TCR beta chain was recorded in a study of blood T cell repertoires in COVID-19. Looking at the study overall: Some COVID-19 samples were acute and others convalescent; all came from the United States, Italy and Spain. PBMCs, B-cell-depleted T cells, or T cells provided the cDNA or gDNA that made up the material.

Germline values: CDR1 GTSNPN, CDR2 SVGIG (reference sequence). V was shortened by 3 bases and J by 4 bases, with 10 bases between the two germline ends. The CDR3 sequence is 12 residues long. Per the original methods: The assay estimated nucleated cells by amplifying reference gene primers. Sequenced by immunoSEQ multiplex PCR; TCRdb stores in-frame clones only, minus some. V and J calls and clone size come straight from that table; D and trimming were deduced from the DNA. The table has 150,000 to 200,000 clones, about 88% seen once. The sequenced sample was peripheral blood. The sequence derives from a middle-aged man with active or convalescent COVID-19. The V gene is TRBV30, the J gene TRBJ2-7; a weak D match, TRBD2 (5 bases). The CDR3 nucleotides read TGTGCCTGGAGCCGTCGGGGTTACGAGCAGTACTTC. It translates to CAWSRRGYEQYF.